Sequencing of this TCR beta chain was carried out in a study of T-cell reconstitution after alpha-beta-depleted transplantation in children. Overall study findings and caveats: T-cell numbers and diversity, one year after transplant, stemmed largely from T cells that were newly produced.

Germline CDR1 KGHSH, CDR2 LQKENI. Deletions cut 1 base from V and 7 bases from J, with 17 bases between. The CDR3 runs 16 residues. Molecular barcoding with unique molecular identifiers was used for the TCRbeta library. TCRdb redid the calling of the PCR reads with MiXCR, one entry per CDR3 protein. In the table there are around 700,000 distinct CDR3 sequences, 13% of which are singletons. Turning to this clonotype: Its antigen is unknown.

Sample: PBMCs, taken before TCRalphabeta/CD19-depleted stem cell transplant. This chain joins TRBV18 and TRBJ2-1; unclear D gene. This clonotype was sampled from a girl aged 2-9 years with congenital amegakaryocytic thrombocytopenia, due to receive a stem cell transplant. The CDR3 reads CASSPRGESRTNEQFF. CDR3 coding DNA: TGTGCCAGCTCACCACGAGGAGAATCCAGAACGAATGAGCAGTTCTTC.